These 22 T cell receptor beta chains share one sample of origin, sequenced in a study of cytomegalovirus exposure and HLA in healthy donors. PCR used 60 Vbeta primers and 13 Jbeta primers. The table came from immunoSEQ multiplex PCR; TCRdb's copy has only in-frame clones and leaves some out. The data contain 100,000 or so clones, 78% of them singletons. The material sequenced was PBMCs. These receptors all stem from a man aged 25 to 40 in good health and CMV-seronegative.

A remark on this clone: Different DNA sequences within this sample yield the same CDR3. The chain couples TRBV4-1 to TRBJ2-1; 10 nucleotides align to TRBD2. The CDR3 spans 17 residues. The J segment lost 5 bases and the V segment lost 2 bases, leaving 9 bases of the junction unmatched. The germline CDR1 and CDR2 sequences are MGHRA and YSYEKL. The CDR3 loop is CASSQPLAGVRNNEQFF. In DNA, the CDR3 is TGCGCCAGCAGCCAACCTCTAGCGGGGGTCCGTAACAATGAGCAGTTCTTC.

This clone appeared a single time. This chain uses TRBV5-1 with TRBJ1-1, with TRBD1 matching over 9 bases. The CDR3 length is 16 residues. J gave up 0 bases and V 1 base, and 4 bases lay outside the gene matches. The germline V gene has CDR1 SGHRS and CDR2 YFSETQ. The CDR3 region is CASSLTGGRLNTEAFF. Here the CDR3 DNA reads TGCGCCAGCAGCTTGACAGGGGGCAGGCTGAACACTGAAGCTTTCTTT.

The sample holds one count of this clone. The chain uses TRBV7-2 and TRBJ2-5; either TRBD1 or TRBD2 may fit D (5 bases each). The DNA end is more similar to TRBJ2-7, so the J call may be wrong. The germline CDR1 and CDR2 sequences are SGHTA and FQGNSA. The length of the CDR3 is 16 residues. The CDR3 spells CASSLASGQGGGEQYF. DNA for the CDR3: TGTGCCAGCAGCTTAGCATCGGGGCAGGGTGGGGGCGAGCAGTACTTC.

This clone was seen just once. The genes are TRBV7-6 and TRBJ1-2, with 8 bases that match TRBD1. CDR1 SGHVS and CDR2 FNYEAQ come from the germline V gene. Trimming removed 1 base from V and 4 bases from J; junction bases left unmatched: 11. The CDR3 covers 17 residues. The CDR3 region is CASSLGGQAKLPYGYTF. The CDR3 coding sequence is TGTGCCAGCAGCTTAGGGGGACAGGCTAAGCTCCCCTATGGCTACACCTTC.

V gene TRBV19 combines with J gene TRBJ1-2, with a tentative D call TRBD1 (6 bases). Between the trimmed V and J ends, which lost 2 bases and 3 bases, there was a span of 7 bases. Germline CDR1 reads LNHDA; CDR2 reads SQIVND (reference sequence). The CDR3 sequence is 13 residues long. In nucleotides, the CDR3 is TGTGCCAGTAGTATACACAGGGACTATGGCTACACCTTC. It encodes CASSIHRDYGYTF.

V usage is TRBV11-2 and J usage is TRBJ1-2; D is unresolved. CDR3 size: 17 residues. Trimming removed 1 base from V and 6 bases from J, with 21 bases in between. Germline V gene lookup returns CDR1 SGHAT and CDR2 FQNNGV. In DNA form, the CDR3 reads TGTGCCAGCAGCTTAGTACTAACTACAAGGCGAGAGGATGGCTACACCTTC. It specifies CASSLVLTTRREDGYTF.

This clone showed up just a few times. The rearrangement joins TRBV11-3 to TRBJ2-3; no clear D gene. CDR3 length: 13 residues. Germline V gene data show CDR1 as SGHNT and CDR2 as YENEEA. The V end lost 5 bases, the J end lost 1 base, and 7 bases lay between the germline ends. The CDR3 region has the DNA TGTGCCAGCAGCCCTACGGGCACAGATACGCAGTATTTT. Its protein product is CASSPTGTDTQYF.

This clone came up a few times. This chain uses TRBV4-3 with TRBJ1-2; maybe TRBD1 (6 bases). The CDR3 is made up of 14 amino acids. V gave up 0 bases and J gave up 3 bases, with 8 bases separating them. Germline V gene data show CDR1 as LGHNA and CDR2 as YSLEER. CDR3 protein: CASSQDNRDYGYTF. The CDR3 DNA is TGCGCCAGCAGCCAAGATAACAGGGACTATGGCTACACCTTC.

DNA for the CDR3: TGCGCCAGCAGCCCCGGTTACAGGGGCCAAGAGACCCAGTACTTC. Translated: CASSPGYRGQETQYF. The chain is built from TRBV5-1 and TRBJ2-5, with TRBD1 matching 7 bases. The CDR3 runs 15 residues. Germline CDR1 reads SGHRS; CDR2 reads YFSETQ. Trimming took 4 bases from V and 1 from J; bases not matched to a gene: 7.

This clone has more than one count but fewer than ten. The rearrangement links TRBV6-6 to TRBJ1-1, with a weak D call TRBD1 (5 bases). Germline V gene data show CDR1 as MNHNY and CDR2 as SVGAGI (reference sequence). Trimming stripped 2 bases from V and 5 bases from J, with 18 bases between. The CDR3 covers 16 residues. The CDR3 DNA sequence: TGTGCCAGCAGTTACCTTAAAAGGGGAGGTGGAACTGAAGCTTTCTTT. Protein: CASSYLKRGGGTEAFF.

This sequence joins TRBV15 and TRBJ1-2; TRBD1 is a possible D gene (6 bases). With 0 bases removed from V and 4 bases from J, the gap between germline ends came to 9 bases. Per the germline V gene, CDR1 is LNHNV and CDR2 is YYDKDF (reference sequence). There are 14 residues in the CDR3. The CDR3 here is CATSREGTSYGYTF. CDR3 bases: TGTGCCACCAGCAGAGAGGGGACATCCTATGGCTACACCTTC.

This chain connects TRBV2 to TRBJ2-7, with D uncertain. CDR1 is SNHLY and CDR2 is FYNNEI in the germline V gene. V shed 6 bases and J shed 6 bases, with 9 bases lying between them. The length of the CDR3 is 11 residues. The CDR3 bases are TGTGCCAGCAGGTTCTTACTCGAGCAGTACTTC. Protein sequence: CASRFLLEQYF.

The V call is TRBV7-9, the J call TRBJ1-1; maybe TRBD1 (6 bases). V lost 5 bases and J 2 bases, leaving 9 bases between the germline ends. There are 13 residues in the CDR3. The germline V gene has CDR1 SEHNR and CDR2 FQNEAQ (reference sequence). CDR3 residues: CASSQGSNTEAFF. DNA of the CDR3: TGTGCCAGCAGCCAGGGGTCTAACACTGAAGCTTTCTTT.

This clone was recorded only once. The V and J genes are TRBV6-5 and TRBJ2-7; 13 bases align to TRBD2. Trimming at V came to 4 bases and at J to 6 bases, leaving 9 bases not matched to a gene. Germline V gene lookup returns CDR1 MNHEY and CDR2 SVGAGI. The CDR3 is 16 amino acids. The CDR3 DNA reads as TGTGCCAGCAGTTCTCCCCCGGGACTAGCGGGAAGCGAGCAGTACTTC. It specifies CASSSPPGLAGSEQYF.

This clone was counted once. The rearrangement uses TRBV10-1 and TRBJ2-1; D is uncertain. Germline V gene lookup returns CDR1 WNHNN and CDR2 SYGVQD (reference sequence). The CDR3 consists of 13 residues. Trimming took off 3 bases at V and 5 bases at J, with 8 bases between the two ends. The CDR3 spells CASSDSNDNEQFF. The DNA for the CDR3 is TGCGCCAGCAGTGACAGTAACGACAATGAGCAGTTCTTC.

V gene TRBV5-1 combines with J gene TRBJ1-2; 7 bases match TRBD1. The V gene's germline CDR1 is SGHRS and CDR2 YFSETQ. The CDR3 runs to 13 residues. The trim removed 4 bases at V and 8 bases at J, leaving 8 bases unmatched. As DNA, the CDR3 is TGCGCCAGCAGCGGCGGACAGGACAGAGGCTACACCTTC. This sequence encodes CASSGGQDRGYTF. Together with reference TRBV5-1 and TRBJ1-2, the CDR3 gives the full variable domain: KAGVTQTPRYLIKTRGQQVTLSCSPISGHRSVSWYQQTPGQGLQFLFEYFSETQRNKGNFPGRFSGRQFSNSRSEMNVSTLELGDSALYLCASSGGQDRGYTFGSGTRLTVV.

The rearrangement joins TRBV6-1 to TRBJ2-1; maybe TRBD2 (5 bases). The CDR3 has 11 amino acids. Trimming removed 8 bases from V and 4 bases from J, with 6 bases in between. The germline V gene has CDR1 MNHNS and CDR2 SASEGT. The CDR3 DNA reads as TGTGCCAGCGGACTTTACAATGAGCAGTTCTTC. Its translation is CASGLYNEQFF.

The J gene is TRBJ1-2, the V gene TRBV7-2; D might be TRBD1 (5 bases). V dropped 6 bases and J dropped 3 bases, with 23 bases sitting between them. Germline CDR1 and CDR2: SGHTA and FQGNSA. The CDR3 runs 17 residues. The CDR3 DNA follows: TGTGCCAGCAGTTCAAACAAGGGACTCCTAGTGCACTATGGCTACACCTTC. Its translation: CASSSNKGLLVHYGYTF. Filled out from reference TRBV7-2 and TRBJ1-2, the complete variable domain reads GAGVSQSPSNKVTEKGKDVELRCDPISGHTALYWYRQSLGQGLEFLIYFQGNSAPDKSGLPSDRFSAERTGGSVSTLTIQRTQQEDSAVYLCASSSNKGLLVHYGYTFGSGTRLTVV.

The chain has TRBV29-1 and TRBJ1-6; 7 bases map to TRBD1. CDR1 and CDR2 from the germline V gene are SQVTM and ANQGSEA. The CDR3 sequence is 14 residues long. J gave up 6 bases and V 8 bases, and 10 bases lay outside the gene matches. Written as DNA, the CDR3 is TGCAGCACCCGCCACAGGGGCTGTAATTCACCCCTCCACTTT. It yields the protein CSTRHRGCNSPLHF. Combining the CDR3 with reference TRBV29-1 and TRBJ1-6 gives the whole variable domain SAVISQKPSRDICQRGTSLTIQCQVDSQVTMMFWYRQQPGQSLTLIATANQGSEATYESGFVIDKFPISRPNLTFSTLTVSNMSPEDSSIYLCSTRHRGCNSPLHFGNGTRLTVT.

This clone was observed a single time. The V call is TRBV7-2, the J call TRBJ2-2, with no clear D. Between the trimmed V and J ends, which lost 5 bases and 7 bases, there was a span of 5 bases. Germline V lookup: CDR1 SGHTA, CDR2 FQGNSA. The CDR3 has 11 amino acids. The DNA for the CDR3 is TGTGCCAGCAGCCCCTACGGGGAGCTGTTTTTT. It yields the protein CASSPYGELFF.

CDR3 protein: CASSGGRDGSYEQYF. CDR3 DNA: TGTGCCAGCAGCGGTGGGAGAGACGGCTCCTACGAGCAGTACTTC. The chain has TRBV9 and TRBJ2-7, with D possibly matching TRBD2 (5 bases). Germline CDR1 and CDR2: SGDLS and YYNGEE. This CDR3 comprises 15 residues. Between the trimmed V and J ends, which lost 3 bases and 0 bases, there was a span of 13 bases.

The chain uses TRBV10-3 and TRBJ2-5, with 13 positions matching TRBD2. Gene TRBJ2-7 matches the end of the DNA better, so the J call may be wrong. The length of the CDR3 is 15 residues. The germline V gene has CDR1 ENHRY and CDR2 SYGVKD. In DNA, the CDR3 is TGTGCCATCGGAACCGGGACTAGCGGGACATCCGAGCAGTACTTC. Its translation is CAIGTGTSGTSEQYF.